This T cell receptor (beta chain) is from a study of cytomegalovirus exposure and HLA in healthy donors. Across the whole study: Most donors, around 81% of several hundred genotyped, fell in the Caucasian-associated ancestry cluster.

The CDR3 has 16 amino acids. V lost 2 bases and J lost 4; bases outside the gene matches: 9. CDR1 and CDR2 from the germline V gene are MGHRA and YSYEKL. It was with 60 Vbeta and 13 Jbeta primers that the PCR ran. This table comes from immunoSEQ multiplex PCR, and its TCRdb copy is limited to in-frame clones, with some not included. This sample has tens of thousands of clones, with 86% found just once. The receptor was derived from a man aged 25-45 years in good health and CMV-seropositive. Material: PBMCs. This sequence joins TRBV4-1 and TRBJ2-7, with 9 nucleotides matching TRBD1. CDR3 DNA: TGCGCCAGCAGCCAACCGTACGGGACAGGGAAATACGAGCAGTACTTC. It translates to CASSQPYGTGKYEQYF.